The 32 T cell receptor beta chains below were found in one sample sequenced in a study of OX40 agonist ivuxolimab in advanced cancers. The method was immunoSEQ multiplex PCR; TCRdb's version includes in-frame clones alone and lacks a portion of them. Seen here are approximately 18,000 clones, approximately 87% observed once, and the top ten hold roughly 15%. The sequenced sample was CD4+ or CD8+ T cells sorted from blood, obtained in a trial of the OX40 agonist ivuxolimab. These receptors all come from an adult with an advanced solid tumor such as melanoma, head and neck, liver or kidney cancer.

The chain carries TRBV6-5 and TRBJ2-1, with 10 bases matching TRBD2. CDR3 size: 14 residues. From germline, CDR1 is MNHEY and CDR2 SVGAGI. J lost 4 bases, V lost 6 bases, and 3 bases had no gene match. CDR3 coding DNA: TGTGCCAGCAGCATACTAGCGGGATACAATGAGCAGTTCTTC. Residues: CASSILAGYNEQFF.

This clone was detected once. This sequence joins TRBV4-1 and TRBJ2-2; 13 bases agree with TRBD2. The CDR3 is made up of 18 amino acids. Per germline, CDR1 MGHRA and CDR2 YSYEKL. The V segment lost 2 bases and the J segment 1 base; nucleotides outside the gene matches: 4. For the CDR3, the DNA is TGCGCCAGCAGCCAATACGGACTAGCGGGAGTGAACACCGGGGAGCTGTTTTTT. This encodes CASSQYGLAGVNTGELFF.

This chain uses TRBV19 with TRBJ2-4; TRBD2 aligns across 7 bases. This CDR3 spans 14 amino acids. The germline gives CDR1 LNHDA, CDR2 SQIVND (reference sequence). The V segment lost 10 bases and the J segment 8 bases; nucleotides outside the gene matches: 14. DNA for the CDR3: TGTGCCACCGCGACACCTTTGGGAGGGTACATTCAGTACTTC. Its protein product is CATATPLGGYIQYF.

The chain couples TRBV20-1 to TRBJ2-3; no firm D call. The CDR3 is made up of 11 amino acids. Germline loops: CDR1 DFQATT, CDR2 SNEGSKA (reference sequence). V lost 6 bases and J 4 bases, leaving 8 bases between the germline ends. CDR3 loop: CSAGSADTQYF. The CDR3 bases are TGCAGTGCGGGATCAGCAGATACGCAGTATTTT.

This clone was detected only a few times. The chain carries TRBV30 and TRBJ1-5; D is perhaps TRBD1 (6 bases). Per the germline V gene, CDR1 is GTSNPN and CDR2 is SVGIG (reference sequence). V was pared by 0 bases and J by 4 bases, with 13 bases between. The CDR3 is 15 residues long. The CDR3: CAWSVNNQGNQPQHF. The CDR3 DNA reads TGTGCCTGGAGTGTAAACAATCAGGGGAATCAGCCCCAGCATTTT.

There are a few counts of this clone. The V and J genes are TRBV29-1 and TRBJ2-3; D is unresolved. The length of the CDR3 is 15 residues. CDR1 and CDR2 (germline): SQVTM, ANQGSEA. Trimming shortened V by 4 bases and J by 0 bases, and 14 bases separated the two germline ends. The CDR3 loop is CSVVGSPGSTDTQYF. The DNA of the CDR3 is TGCAGCGTTGTGGGCAGCCCTGGAAGCACAGATACGCAGTATTTT.

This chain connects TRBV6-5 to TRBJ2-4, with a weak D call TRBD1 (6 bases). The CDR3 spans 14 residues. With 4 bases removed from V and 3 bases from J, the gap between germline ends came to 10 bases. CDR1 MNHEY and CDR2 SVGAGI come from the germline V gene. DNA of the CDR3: TGTGCCAGCAGTTCTGGACAGCTCAAAAACATTCAGTACTTC. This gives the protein CASSSGQLKNIQYF.

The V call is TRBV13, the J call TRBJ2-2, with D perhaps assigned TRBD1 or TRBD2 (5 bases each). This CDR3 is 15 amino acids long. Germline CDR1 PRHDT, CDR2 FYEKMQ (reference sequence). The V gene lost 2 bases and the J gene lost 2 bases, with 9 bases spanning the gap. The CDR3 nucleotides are TGTGCCAGCAGCTTATCGGGGCGAAACACCGGGGAGCTGTTTTTT. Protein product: CASSLSGRNTGELFF. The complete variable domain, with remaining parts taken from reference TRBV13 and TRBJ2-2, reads AAGVIQSPRHLIKEKRETATLKCYPIPRHDTVYWYQQGPGQDPQFLISFYEKMQSDKGSIPDRFSAQQFSDYHSELNMSSLELGDSALYFCASSLSGRNTGELFFGEGSRLTVL.

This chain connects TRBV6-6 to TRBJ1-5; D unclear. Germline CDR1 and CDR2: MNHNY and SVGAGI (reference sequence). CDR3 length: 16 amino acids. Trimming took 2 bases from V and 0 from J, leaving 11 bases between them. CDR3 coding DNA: TGTGCCAGCAGTTACCGGGAAGGGCTTAGCAATCAGCCCCAGCATTTT. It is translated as CASSYREGLSNQPQHF.

The CDR3, as DNA: TGTGCCAGCAGCGTTAGCGGGAACCAAGAGACCCAGTACTTC. It yields the protein CASSVSGNQETQYF. The chain recombines TRBV7-2 with TRBJ2-5; 8 positions agree with TRBD2. Germline assignment: CDR1 SGHTA and CDR2 FQGNSA. With V trimmed by 5 bases and J by 0 bases, 2 bases remained unmatched. CDR3 length: 14 residues.

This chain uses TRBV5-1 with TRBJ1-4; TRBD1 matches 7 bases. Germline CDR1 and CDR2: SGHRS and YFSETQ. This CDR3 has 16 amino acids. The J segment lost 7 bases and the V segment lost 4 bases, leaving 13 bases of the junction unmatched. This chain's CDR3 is CASSRQQQGLGEKLFF. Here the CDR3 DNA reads TGCGCCAGCAGCCGCCAACAACAGGGGTTGGGTGAAAAACTGTTTTTT.

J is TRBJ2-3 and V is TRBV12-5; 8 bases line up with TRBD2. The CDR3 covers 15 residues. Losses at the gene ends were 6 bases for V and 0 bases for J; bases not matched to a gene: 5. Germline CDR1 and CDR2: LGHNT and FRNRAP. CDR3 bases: TGTGCTAGTGGGCAGAGCGGGGGTAGCACAGATACGCAGTATTTT. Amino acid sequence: CASGQSGGSTDTQYF.

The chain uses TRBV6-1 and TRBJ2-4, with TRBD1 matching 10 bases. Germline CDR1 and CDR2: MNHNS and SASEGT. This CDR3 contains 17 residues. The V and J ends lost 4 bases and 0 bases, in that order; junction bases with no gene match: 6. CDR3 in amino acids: CASSVIGQGVAKNIQYF. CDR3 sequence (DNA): TGTGCCAGCAGTGTTATAGGACAGGGGGTAGCCAAAAACATTCAGTACTTC.

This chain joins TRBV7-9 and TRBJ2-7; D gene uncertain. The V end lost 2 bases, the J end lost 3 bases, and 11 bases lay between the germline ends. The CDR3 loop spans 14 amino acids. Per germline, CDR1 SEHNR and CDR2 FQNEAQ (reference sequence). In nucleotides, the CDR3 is TGTGCCAGCAGCTTACCCCACGTAAGCTACGAGCAGTACTTC. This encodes CASSLPHVSYEQYF.

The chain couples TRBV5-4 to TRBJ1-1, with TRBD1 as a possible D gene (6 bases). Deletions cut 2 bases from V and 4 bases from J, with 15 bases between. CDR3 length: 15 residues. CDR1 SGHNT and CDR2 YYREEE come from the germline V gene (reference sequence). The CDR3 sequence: CASSFWNREGTEAFF. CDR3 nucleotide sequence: TGTGCCAGCAGCTTCTGGAACAGGGAGGGCACTGAAGCTTTCTTT.

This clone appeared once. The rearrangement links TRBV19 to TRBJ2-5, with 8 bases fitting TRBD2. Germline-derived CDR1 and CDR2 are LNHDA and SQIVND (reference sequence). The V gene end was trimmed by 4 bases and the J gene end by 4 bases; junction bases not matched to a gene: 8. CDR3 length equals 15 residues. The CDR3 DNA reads TGTGCCAGTAGTACGTCTAGCGGGTTCGTAGAGACCCAGTACTTC. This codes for CASSTSSGFVETQYF.

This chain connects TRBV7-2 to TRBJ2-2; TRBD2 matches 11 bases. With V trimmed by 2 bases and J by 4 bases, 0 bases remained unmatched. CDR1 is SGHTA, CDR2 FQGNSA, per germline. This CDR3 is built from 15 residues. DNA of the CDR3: TGTGCCAGCAGCTTACTAGCGGGGGGCACCGGGGAGCTGTTTTTT. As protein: CASSLLAGGTGELFF.

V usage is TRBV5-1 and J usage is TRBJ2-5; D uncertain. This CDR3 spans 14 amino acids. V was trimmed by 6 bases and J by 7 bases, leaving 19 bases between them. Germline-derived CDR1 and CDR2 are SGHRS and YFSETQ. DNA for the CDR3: TGCGCCAGCACATGGGATCACGTCCCGGGGACCCAGTACTTC. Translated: CASTWDHVPGTQYF.

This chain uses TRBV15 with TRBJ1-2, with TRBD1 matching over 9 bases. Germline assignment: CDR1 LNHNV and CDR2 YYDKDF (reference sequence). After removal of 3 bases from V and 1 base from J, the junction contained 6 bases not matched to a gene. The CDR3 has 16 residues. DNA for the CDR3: TGTGCCACCAGCAGGTCGACAGGGGGATATAACTATGGCTACACCTTC. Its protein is CATSRSTGGYNYGYTF.

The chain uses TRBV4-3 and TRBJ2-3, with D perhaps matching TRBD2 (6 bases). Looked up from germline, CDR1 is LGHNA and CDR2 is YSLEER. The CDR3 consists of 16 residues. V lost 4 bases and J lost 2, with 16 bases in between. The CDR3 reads CASSPRTSSATDTQYF. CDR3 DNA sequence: TGCGCCAGCAGCCCCCGAACGTCTAGCGCCACAGATACGCAGTATTTT.

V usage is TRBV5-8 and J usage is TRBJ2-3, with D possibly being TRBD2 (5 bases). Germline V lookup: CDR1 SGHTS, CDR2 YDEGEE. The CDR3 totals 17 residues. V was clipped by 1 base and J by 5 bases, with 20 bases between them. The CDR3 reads CASSLSLTSLGRDTQYF. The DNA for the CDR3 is TGTGCCAGCAGCTTGTCGCTGACTTCCCTGGGGAGAGATACGCAGTATTTT.

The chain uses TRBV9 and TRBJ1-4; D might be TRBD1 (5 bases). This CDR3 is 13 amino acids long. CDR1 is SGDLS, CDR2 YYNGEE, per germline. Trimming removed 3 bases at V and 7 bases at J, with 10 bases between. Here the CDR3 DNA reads TGTGCCAGCAGCGCAGACAGCGGTGAAAAACTGTTTTTT. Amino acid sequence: CASSADSGEKLFF.

The CDR3 here is CASSPKDRTNTGELFF. CDR3 sequence (DNA): TGTGCCAGCAGCCCAAAGGACAGGACGAACACCGGGGAGCTGTTTTTT. This chain links TRBV7-9 with TRBJ2-2; the match to TRBD1 covers 7 bases. After removal of 5 bases from V and 0 bases from J, the junction contained 6 bases not matched to a gene. Per the germline V gene, CDR1 is SEHNR and CDR2 is FQNEAQ (reference sequence). This CDR3 comprises 16 residues.

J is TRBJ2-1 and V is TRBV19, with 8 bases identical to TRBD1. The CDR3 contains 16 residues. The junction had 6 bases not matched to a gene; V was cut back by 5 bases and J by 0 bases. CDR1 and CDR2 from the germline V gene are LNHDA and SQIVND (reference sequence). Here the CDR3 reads CASSDRGFSSYNEQFF. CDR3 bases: TGTGCCAGTAGTGACAGGGGTTTTAGCTCCTACAATGAGCAGTTCTTC. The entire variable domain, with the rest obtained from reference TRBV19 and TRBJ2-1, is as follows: DGGITQSPKYLFRKEGQNVTLSCEQNLNHDAMYWYRQDPGQGLRLIYYSQIVNDFQKGDIAEGYSVSREKKESFPLTVTSAQKNPTAFYLCASSDRGFSSYNEQFFGPGTRLTVL.

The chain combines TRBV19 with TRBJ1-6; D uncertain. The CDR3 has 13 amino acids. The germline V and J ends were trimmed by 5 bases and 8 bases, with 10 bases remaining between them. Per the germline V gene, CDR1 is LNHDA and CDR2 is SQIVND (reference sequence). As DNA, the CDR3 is TGTGCCAGTAGTTATGGCGGGGATTCACCCCTCCACTTT. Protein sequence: CASSYGGDSPLHF.

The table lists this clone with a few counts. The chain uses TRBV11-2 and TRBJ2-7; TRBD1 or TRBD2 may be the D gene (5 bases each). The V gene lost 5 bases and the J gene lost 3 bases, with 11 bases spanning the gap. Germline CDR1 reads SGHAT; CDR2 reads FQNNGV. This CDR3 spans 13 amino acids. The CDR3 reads CASSAAGGYEQYF. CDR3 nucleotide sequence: TGTGCCAGCAGCGCCGCTGGGGGCTACGAGCAGTACTTC.

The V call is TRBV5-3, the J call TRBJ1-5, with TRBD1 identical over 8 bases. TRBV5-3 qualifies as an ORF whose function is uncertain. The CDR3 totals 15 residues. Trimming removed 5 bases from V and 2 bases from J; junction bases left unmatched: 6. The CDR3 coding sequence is TGTGCCAGAAGTTTACCGGGACAGGGCAATCAGCCCCAGCATTTT. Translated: CARSLPGQGNQPQHF.

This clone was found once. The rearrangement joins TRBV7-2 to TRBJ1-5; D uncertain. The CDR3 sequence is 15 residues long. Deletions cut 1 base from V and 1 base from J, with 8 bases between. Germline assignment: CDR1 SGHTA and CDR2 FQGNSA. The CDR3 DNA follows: TGTGCCAGCAGCTTAGGGGGATCCAGCAATCAGCCCCAGCATTTT. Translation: CASSLGGSSNQPQHF.

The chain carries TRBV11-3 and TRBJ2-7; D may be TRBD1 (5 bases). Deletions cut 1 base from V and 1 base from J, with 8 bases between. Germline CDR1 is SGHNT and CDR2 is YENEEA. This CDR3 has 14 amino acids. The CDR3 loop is CASSLAPGSYEQYF. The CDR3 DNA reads TGTGCCAGCAGCTTAGCACCAGGGTCCTACGAGCAGTACTTC. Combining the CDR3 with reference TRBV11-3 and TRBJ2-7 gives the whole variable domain EAGVVQSPRYKIIEKKQPVAFWCNPISGHNTLYWYLQNLGQGPELLIRYENEEAVDDSQLPKDRFSAERLKGVDSTLKIQPAELGDSAVYLCASSLAPGSYEQYFGPGTRLTVT.

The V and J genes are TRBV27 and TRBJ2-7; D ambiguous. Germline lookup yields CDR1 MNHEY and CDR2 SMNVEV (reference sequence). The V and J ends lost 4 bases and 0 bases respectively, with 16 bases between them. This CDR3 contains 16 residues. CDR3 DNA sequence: TGTGCCAGCAGTTCCAAATGGGATACTCGCTCCTACGAGCAGTACTTC. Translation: CASSSKWDTRSYEQYF.

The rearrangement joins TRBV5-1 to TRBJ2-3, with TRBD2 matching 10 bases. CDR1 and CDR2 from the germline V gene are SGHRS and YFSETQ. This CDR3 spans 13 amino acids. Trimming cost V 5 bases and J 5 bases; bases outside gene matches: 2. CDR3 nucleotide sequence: TGCGCCAGCAGAGCGGGAGGGGAAGATACGCAGTATTTT. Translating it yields CASRAGGEDTQYF.

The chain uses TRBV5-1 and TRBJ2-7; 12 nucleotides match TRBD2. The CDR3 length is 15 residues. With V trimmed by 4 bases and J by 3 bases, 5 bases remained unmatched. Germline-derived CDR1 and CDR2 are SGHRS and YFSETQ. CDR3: CASSPTSGSYYEQYF. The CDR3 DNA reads TGCGCCAGCAGCCCGACTAGCGGGAGCTACTACGAGCAGTACTTC.